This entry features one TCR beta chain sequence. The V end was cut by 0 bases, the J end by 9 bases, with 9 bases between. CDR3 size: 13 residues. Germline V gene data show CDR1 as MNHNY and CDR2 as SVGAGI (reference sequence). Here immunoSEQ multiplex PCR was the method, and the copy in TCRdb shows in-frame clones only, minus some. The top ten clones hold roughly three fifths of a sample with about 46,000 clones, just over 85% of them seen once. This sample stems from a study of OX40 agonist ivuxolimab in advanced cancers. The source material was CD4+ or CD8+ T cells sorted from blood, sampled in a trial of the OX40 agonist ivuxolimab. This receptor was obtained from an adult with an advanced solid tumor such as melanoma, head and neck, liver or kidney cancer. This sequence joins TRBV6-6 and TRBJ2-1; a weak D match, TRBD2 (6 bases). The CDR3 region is CASSYSGGSEQFF. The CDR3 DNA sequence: TGTGCCAGCAGTTACTCGGGAGGATCTGAGCAGTTCTTC.